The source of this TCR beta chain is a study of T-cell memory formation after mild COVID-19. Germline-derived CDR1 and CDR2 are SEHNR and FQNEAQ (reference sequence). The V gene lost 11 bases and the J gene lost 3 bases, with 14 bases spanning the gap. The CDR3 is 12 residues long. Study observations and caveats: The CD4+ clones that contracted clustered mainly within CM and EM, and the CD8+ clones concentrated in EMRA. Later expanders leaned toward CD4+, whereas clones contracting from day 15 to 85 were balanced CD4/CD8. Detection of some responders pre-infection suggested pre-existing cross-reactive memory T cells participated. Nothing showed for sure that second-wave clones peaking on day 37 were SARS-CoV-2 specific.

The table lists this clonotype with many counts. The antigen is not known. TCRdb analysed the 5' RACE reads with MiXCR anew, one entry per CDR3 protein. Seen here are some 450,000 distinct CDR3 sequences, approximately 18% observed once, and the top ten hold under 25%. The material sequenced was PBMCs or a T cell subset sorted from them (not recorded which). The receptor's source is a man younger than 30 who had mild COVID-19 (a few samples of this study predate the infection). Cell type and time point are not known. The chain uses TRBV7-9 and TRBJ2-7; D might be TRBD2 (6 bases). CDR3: CASGQGGYEQYF. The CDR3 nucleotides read TGTGCCTCAGGGCAGGGAGGCTACGAGCAGTACTTC.